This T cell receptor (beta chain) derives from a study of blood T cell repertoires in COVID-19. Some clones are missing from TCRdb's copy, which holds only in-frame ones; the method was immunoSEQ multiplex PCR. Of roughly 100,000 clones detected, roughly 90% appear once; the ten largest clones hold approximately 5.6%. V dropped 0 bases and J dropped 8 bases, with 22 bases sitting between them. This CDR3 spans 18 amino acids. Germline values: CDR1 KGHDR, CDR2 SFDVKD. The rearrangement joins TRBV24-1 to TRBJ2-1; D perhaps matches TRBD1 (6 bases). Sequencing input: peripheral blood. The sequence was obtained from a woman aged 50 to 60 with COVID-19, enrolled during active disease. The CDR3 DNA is TGTGCCACCAGTGATTTGCTTTTCTCGCGACAGGCAAAGGATGAGCAGTTCTTC. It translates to CATSDLLFSRQAKDEQFF.